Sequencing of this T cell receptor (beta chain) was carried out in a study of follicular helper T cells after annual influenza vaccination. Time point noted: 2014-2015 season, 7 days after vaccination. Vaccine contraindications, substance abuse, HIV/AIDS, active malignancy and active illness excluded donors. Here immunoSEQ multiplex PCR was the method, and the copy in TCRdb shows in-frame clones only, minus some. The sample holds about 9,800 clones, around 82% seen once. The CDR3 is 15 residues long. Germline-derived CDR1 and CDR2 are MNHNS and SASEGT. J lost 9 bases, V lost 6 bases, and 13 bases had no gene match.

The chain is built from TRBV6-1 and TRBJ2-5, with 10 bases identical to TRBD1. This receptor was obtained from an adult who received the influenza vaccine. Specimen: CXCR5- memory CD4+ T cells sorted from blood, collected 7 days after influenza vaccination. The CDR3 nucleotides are TGTGCCAGCAGAGCCGGGACAGGGGTTGGTGGGGCCCAGTACTTC. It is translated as CASRAGTGVGGAQYF.